Sequencing of this T cell receptor beta chain was carried out in a study of shared clonotypes between healthy human individuals. The input for sorted-subset replicate PCRs was around 200 ng DNA, tens of thousands of T cell genomes. The table came from immunoSEQ multiplex PCR; TCRdb's copy has only in-frame clones and leaves some out. The sample has a few hundred thousand clones, approximately 97% seen once. Study findings and constraints: An anticipated effect of sequencing depth on clonotype sharing among donors was recognized. In several donors, around 4.8% of naive CD4 clonotypes appeared in common. The study sampled only blood, and tissue repertoires likely differ.

This CDR3 is built from 19 residues. V trimming: 0 bases; J trimming: 3 bases; junction bases outside the gene matches: 10. CDR1 and CDR2 from the germline V gene are SGHDN and FVKESK. As to this clone: What it recognizes is unknown.

Material: naive CD4+ T cells sorted from blood. The subset was: CD45RA+ positively selected. The source is a woman in her 30s in good health. The rearrangement joins TRBV14 to TRBJ2-1; 11 nucleotides align to TRBD2. The CDR3 DNA is TGTGCCAGCAGCCAAGACGCCCTACTAGCGGGAGTCAACTACAATGAGCAGTTCTTC. Its protein is CASSQDALLAGVNYNEQFF.